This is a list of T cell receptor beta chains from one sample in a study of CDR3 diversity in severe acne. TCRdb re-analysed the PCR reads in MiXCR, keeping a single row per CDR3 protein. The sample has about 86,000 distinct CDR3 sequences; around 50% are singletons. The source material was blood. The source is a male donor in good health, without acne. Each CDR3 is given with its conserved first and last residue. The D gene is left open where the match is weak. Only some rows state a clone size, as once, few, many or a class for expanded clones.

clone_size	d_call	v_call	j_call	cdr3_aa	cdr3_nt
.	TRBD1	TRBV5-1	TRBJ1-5	CASSLEQGQNQPQHF	TGCGCCAGCAGCTTGGAACAGGGGCAAAATCAGCCCCAGCATTTT
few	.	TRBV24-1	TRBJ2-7	CATSDSTGLFYEQYF	TGTGCCACCAGTGACTCGACTGGACTATTCTACGAGCAGTACTTC
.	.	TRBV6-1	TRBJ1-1	CASRKGNTEAFF	TGTGCCAGCAGAAAGGGAAACACTGAAGCTTTCTTT
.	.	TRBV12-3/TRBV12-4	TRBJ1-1	CASSFEQGAFF	TGTGCCAGCAGTTTTGAGCAGGGGGCTTTCTTT
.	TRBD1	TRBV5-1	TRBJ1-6	CASSLRTGINSPLHF	TGCGCCAGCAGCTTGAGGACAGGGATTAATTCACCCCTCCACTTT
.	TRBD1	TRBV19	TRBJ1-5	CASNPFRGQGNQPQHF	TGTGCCAGTAACCCCTTCAGGGGGCAGGGCAATCAGCCCCAGCATTTT
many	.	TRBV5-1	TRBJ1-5	CASSYYGNQPQHF	TGCGCCAGCAGCTACTACGGGAATCAGCCCCAGCATTTT
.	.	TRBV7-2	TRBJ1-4	CASSPWSVGEKLFF	TGTGCCAGCAGCCCGTGGAGTGTGGGTGAAAAACTGTTTTTT
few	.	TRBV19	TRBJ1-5	CASSPNRDHQPQHF	TGTGCCAGTAGCCCTAACAGGGACCATCAGCCCCAGCATTTT
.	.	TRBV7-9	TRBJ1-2	CASSIREGYGYTF	TGTGCCAGCAGCATCAGGGAGGGTTATGGCTACACCTTC
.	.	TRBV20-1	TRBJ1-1	CSANRFGGTEAFF	TGCAGTGCTAATCGATTTGGGGGCACTGAAGCTTTCTTT
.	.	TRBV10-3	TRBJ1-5	CASSYPTWRSDQPQHF	TGTGCCAGCAGTTACCCCACGTGGCGGTCAGATCAGCCCCAGCATTTT
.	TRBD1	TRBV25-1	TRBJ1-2	CASSESSPDRAGYTF	TGTGCCAGCAGTGAATCTAGCCCGGACAGGGCGGGCTACACCTTC
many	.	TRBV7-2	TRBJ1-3	CASSQPGHQSGNTIYF	TGTGCCAGCAGCCAACCGGGACACCAATCTGGAAACACCATATATTTT
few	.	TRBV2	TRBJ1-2	CASSVTGLTGYTF	TGTGCCAGCAGTGTGACGGGGTTAACTGGCTACACCTTC
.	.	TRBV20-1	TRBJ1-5	CSARPSGGPDNQPQHF	TGCAGTGCTAGACCTTCGGGGGGGCCCGACAATCAGCCCCAGCATTTT
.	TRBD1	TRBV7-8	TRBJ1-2	CASSLTTGSVGHYGYTF	TGTGCCAGCAGCTTAACGACAGGGAGCGTCGGGCACTATGGCTACACCTTC
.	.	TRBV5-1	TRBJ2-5	CASSFWGEETQYF	TGCGCCAGCAGCTTTTGGGGGGAAGAGACCCAGTACTTC
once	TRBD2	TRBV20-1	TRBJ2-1	CSAPAGIYNEQFF	TGCAGTGCCCCAGCGGGGATATACAATGAGCAGTTCTTC
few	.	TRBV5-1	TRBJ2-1	CASSLGAYNEQFF	TGCGCCAGCAGCTTAGGGGCCTACAATGAGCAGTTCTTC
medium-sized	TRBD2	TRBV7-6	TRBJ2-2	CASSFSGTSVPGELFF	TGTGCCAGCAGCTTCTCCGGGACTAGCGTACCCGGGGAGCTGTTTTTT
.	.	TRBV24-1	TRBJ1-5	CATSSEGAYEHF	TGTGCCACCAGTTCAGAGGGAGCCTACGAGCATTTT
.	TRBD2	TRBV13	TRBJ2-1	CASSNRNPTSGSNEQFF	TGTGCCAGCAGCAACCGCAATCCAACTAGCGGGAGCAATGAGCAGTTCTTC
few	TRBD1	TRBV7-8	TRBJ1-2	CASSLGRQGGYTF	TGTGCCAGCAGCTTAGGGCGACAGGGCGGCTACACCTTC
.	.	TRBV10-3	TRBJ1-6	CASSGRTRTPNSPLHF	TGTGCCAGCAGCGGTAGGACACGGACCCCTAATTCACCCCTCCACTTT
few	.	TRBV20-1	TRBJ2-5	CSAKGQPQETQYF	TGCAGTGCCAAAGGACAGCCCCAAGAGACCCAGTACTTC
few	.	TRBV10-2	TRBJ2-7	CASTGQIYEQYF	TGCGCCAGCACCGGACAAATCTACGAGCAGTACTTC
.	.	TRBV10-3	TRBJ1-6	CASSYSGVALPLHF	TGTGCCAGCAGTTACTCGGGGGTCGCTTTACCCCTCCACTTT
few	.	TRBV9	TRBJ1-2	CASSPGGNYGYTF	TGTGCCAGCAGCCCCGGAGGGAACTATGGCTACACCTTC
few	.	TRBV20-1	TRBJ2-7	CSARDSSYEQYF	TGCAGTGCTAGGGACAGTAGCTACGAGCAGTACTTC
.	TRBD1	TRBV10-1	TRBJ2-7	CASTPGQGGSYEQYF	TGCGCCAGCACACCGGGACAGGGCGGCTCCTACGAGCAGTACTTC
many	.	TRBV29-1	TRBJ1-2	CSVASNYGYTF	TGCAGCGTTGCCTCTAACTATGGCTACACCTTC
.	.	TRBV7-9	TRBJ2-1	CASSPALPGGNEQFF	TGTGCCAGCAGCCCGGCCCTTCCTGGGGGCAATGAGCAGTTCTTC
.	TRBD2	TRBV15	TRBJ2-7	CATSREVTSGGAYEQYF	TGTGCCACCAGCAGAGAGGTCACTAGCGGGGGGGCTTACGAGCAGTACTTC
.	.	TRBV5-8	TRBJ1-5	CASSFHQAADSNQPQHF	TGTGCCAGCAGCTTCCATCAGGCAGCCGATAGCAATCAGCCCCAGCATTTT
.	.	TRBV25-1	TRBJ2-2	CASAGRDGELFF	TGTGCCAGCGCTGGACGGGACGGGGAGCTGTTTTTT
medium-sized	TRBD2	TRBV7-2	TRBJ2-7	CASSLASGLAGEYEQYF	TGTGCCAGCAGCTTAGCGAGCGGACTAGCGGGGGAATACGAGCAGTACTTC
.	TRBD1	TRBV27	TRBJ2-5	CASSRPGQRETQYF	TGTGCCAGCAGTCGCCCGGGACAGCGGGAGACCCAGTACTTC
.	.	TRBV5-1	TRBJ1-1	CASSSHRDASWNTEAFF	TGCGCCAGCAGCTCCCACCGGGACGCTTCTTGGAACACTGAAGCTTTCTTT
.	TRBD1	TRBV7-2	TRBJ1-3	CASSLGQGAGNTIYF	TGTGCCAGCAGCTTAGGGCAGGGGGCTGGAAACACCATATATTTT
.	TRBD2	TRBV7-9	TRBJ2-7	CASSPETSGSYEQYF	TGTGCCAGCAGCCCTGAGACTAGCGGATCCTACGAGCAGTACTTC
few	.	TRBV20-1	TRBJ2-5	CSARSRERYRGETQYF	TGCAGTGCTAGATCTCGTGAGCGGTACCGCGGGGAGACCCAGTACTTC
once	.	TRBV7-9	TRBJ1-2	CASTSNSGNYGYTF	TGTGCCAGCACATCTAACTCGGGGAACTATGGCTACACCTTC
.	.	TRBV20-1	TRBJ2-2	CSARDSRGTYEQYFGELFF	.
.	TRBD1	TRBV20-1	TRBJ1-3	CSATTGTGNAIYF	TGCAGTGCTACGACAGGGACCGGAAACGCCATATATTTT
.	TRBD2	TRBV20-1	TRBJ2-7	CSAQAGGRYEQYF	TGCAGTGCACAGGCGGGGGGCAGGTACGAGCAGTACTTC
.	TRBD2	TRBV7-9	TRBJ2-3	CASSLTSGRADTQYF	TGTGCCAGCAGCTTGACTAGCGGGAGGGCGGATACGCAGTATTTT
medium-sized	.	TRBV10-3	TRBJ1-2	CAISESWWANYGYTF	TGTGCCATCAGTGAATCGTGGTGGGCTAACTATGGCTACACCTTC
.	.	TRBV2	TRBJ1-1	CASRYDRYMNTEAFF	TGTGCCAGCCGATATGACAGATACATGAACACTGAAGCTTTCTTT
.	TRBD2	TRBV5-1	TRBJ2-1	CASRAGTSDEQFF	TGCGCCAGCAGAGCCGGGACTAGCGATGAGCAGTTCTTC
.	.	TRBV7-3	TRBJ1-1	CASSLIGGGEAFF	TGTGCCAGCAGCTTAATAGGAGGGGGAGAAGCTTTCTTT
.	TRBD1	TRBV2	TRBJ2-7	CASSVRGRSYEQYF	TGTGCCAGCAGTGTCAGGGGGCGCTCCTACGAGCAGTACTTC
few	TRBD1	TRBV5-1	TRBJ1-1	CASSRTGTGTTYTEAFF	TGCGCCAGCAGCCGGACCGGGACAGGGACGACATACACTGAAGCTTTCTTT